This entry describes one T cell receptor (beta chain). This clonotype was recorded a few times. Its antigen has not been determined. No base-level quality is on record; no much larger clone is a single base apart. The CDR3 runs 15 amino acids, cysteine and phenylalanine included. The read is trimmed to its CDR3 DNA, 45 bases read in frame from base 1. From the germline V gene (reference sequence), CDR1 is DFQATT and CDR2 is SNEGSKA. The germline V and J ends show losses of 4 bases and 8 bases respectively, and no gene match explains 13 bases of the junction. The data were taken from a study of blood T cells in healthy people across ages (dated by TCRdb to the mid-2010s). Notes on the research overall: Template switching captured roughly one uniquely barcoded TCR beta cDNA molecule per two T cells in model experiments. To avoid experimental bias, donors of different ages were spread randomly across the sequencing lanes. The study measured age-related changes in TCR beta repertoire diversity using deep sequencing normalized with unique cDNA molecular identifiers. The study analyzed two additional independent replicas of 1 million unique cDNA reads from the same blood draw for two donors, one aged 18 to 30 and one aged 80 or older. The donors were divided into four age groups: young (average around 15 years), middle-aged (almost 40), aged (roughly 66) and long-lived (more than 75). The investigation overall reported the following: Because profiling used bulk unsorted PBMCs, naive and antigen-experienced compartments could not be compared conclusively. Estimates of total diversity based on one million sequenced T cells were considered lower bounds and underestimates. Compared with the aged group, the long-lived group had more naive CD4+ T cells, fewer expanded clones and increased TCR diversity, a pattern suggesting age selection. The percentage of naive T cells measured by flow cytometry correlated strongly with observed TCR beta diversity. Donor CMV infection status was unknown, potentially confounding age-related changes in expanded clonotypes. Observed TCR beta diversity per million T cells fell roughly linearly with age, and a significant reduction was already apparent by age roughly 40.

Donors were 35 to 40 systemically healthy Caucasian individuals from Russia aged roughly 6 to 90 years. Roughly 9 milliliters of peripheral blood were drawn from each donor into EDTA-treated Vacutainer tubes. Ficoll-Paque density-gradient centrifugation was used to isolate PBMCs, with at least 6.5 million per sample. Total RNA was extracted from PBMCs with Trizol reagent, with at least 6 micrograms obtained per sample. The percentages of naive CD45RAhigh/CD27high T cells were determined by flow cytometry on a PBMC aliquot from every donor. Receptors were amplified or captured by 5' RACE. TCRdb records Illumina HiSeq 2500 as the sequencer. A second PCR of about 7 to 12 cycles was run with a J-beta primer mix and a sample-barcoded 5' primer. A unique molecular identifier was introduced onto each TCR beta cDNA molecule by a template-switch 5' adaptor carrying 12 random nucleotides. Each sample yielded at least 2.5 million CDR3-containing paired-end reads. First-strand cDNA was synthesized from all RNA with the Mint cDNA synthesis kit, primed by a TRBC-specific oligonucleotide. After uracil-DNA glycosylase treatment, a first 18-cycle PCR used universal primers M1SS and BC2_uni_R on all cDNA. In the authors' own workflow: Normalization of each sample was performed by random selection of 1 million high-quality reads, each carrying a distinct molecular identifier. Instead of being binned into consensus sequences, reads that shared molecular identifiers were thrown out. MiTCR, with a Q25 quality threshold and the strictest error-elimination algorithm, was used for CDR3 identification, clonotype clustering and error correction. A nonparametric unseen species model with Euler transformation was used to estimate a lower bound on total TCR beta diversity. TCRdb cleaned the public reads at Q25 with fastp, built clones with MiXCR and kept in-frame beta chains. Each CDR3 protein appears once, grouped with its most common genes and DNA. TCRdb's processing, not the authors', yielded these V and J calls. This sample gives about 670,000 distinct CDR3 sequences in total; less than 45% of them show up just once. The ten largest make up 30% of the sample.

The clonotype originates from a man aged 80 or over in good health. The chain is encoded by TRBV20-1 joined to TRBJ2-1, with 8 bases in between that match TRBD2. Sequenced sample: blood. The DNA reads TGCAGTGCTATGGCAGCCAGCGGGGGTTTGGATGAGCAGTTCTTC. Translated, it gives CSAMAASGGLDEQFF.